This record covers a single T cell receptor (beta chain). CDR1 ENHRY and CDR2 SYGVKD come from the germline V gene. V shed 10 bases and J 5 bases; nucleotides not matched to a gene: 12. The CDR3 has 14 amino acids. This sample was taken from a study of radiotherapy plus CTLA-4 blockade in lung cancer. Whole-study context: For 18% of patients, objective responses occurred, and approximately 31% had disease control.

Using immunoSEQ multiplex PCR, the repertoire was profiled, and TCRdb retains in-frame clones only, with some absent. The sample records some 66,000 clones, around 86% being singletons. The TCR was taken from a human donor with non-small cell lung cancer who had a partial response to radiotherapy plus ipilimumab. This sequence joins TRBV10-3 and TRBJ2-7, with TRBD1 identical over 9 bases. The source was peripheral blood, collected from a patient treated with radiotherapy plus ipilimumab. This CDR3 reads CANTPGQGIHEQYF. For the CDR3, the DNA is TGTGCCAACACTCCGGGACAGGGAATCCACGAGCAGTACTTC.